These T cell receptor beta chains were read from a single sample in a study of post-analysis software for immune sequencing data. TCRdb independently ran MiXCR on the PCR reads; one entry per CDR3 protein. The sample has about 200,000 distinct CDR3 sequences; over 25% are singletons. Sequencing was performed on blood. The receptors were sampled from a girl aged 2 to 17 with multiple sclerosis. CDR3s include the opening cysteine and the closing phenylalanine or tryptophan. A D gene is named only where the DNA matches it firmly.

>TRBJ2-3|TRBV28|NA
CASSLPRQIDTQYF
>TRBJ2-5|TRBV5-1|TRBD1
CASSNNPGQGRETQYF
>TRBJ2-7|TRBV29-1|NA
CSVRGSTGSSYEQYF
>TRBJ1-2|TRBV20-1|NA
CSAGQLYYGYTF
>TRBJ2-1|TRBV7-2|TRBD2
CASSLVGGGDMGNEQFF
>TRBJ2-1|TRBV6-6|TRBD2
CASRSKLAGVAYNEQFF
>TRBJ1-2|TRBV5-1|NA
CASRQQGYGYTF
>TRBJ2-7|TRBV4-1|NA
CASSPRDFETTYGQYF
>TRBJ2-3|TRBV12-3/TRBV12-4|NA
CASRFKGADAQYF
>TRBJ2-5|TRBV11-2|NA
CASSDNPRETQYF
>TRBJ2-1|TRBV7-6|NA
CASSFTGVRAEQFF
>TRBJ2-5|TRBV12-3/TRBV12-4|NA
CAGSLTPETRYF
>TRBJ2-3|TRBV30|NA
CAWSILEGTQYF
>TRBJ1-2|TRBV5-1|TRBD1
CASSGLGTENYGYTF
>TRBJ2-7|TRBV4-1|TRBD1
CASSQDTRGYEQYF
>TRBJ2-5|TRBV14|NA
CASSQVRIGAETQYF
>TRBJ2-7|TRBV5-1|TRBD2
CASSLVLAAAYEQYF
>TRBJ2-1|TRBV6-1|TRBD2
CASSIARLAGFGNEQFF
>TRBJ2-1|TRBV11-1|NA
CASSLPDGTYNEQFF
>TRBJ1-4|TRBV5-1|NA
CASSKGTDEKLFF
>TRBJ1-1|TRBV10-3|TRBD1
CAISPGQGNTEAFF
>TRBJ1-1|TRBV3-1|NA
CASSQERANTEAFF
>TRBJ2-3|TRBV24-1|NA
CATSDSSPPTLSTDTQYF
>TRBJ1-4|TRBV7-2|TRBD1
CASSLRSQGARGEKLFF
>TRBJ1-1|TRBV4-1|NA
CVSSQGQGVLNTEAFF
>TRBJ2-3|TRBV28|NA
CASSLSGENLSTDTQYF
>TRBJ2-3|TRBV5-1|NA
CASSFSSQADTQYF
>TRBJ2-1|TRBV4-1|TRBD2
CASSQDSRVSGRWNEQFF
>TRBJ1-1|TRBV28|NA
CASRRTGNTEAFF